The table lists the clone carrying this T cell receptor (beta chain) with many counts. What it binds is unknown. The V gene's germline CDR1 is SEHNR and CDR2 FQNEAQ (reference sequence). V was cut by 7 bases and J by 3 bases, with 12 bases left in between. The CDR3 consists of 13 residues. The entry originates in a study of T cells after yellow fever vaccination. Study-level points and caveats: A limited proportion of clonotypes was detected within both the CD4 and CD8 compartments. The study noted that FACS-sorted repertoires could contain abundant clonotypes contaminating from the bulk population. A weaker secondary response peaked on day 5, the primary on day 15.

Synthesis of TCR cDNA relied on 5'RACE template switching, which attached a universal primer site and UMIs. MiXCR was run by TCRdb on the 5' RACE reads, yielding one entry per CDR3 protein. The sample records about 240,000 distinct CDR3 sequences, approximately 3.6% being singletons. The source is a man younger than 35 who received the YFV17D yellow fever vaccine. The gene calls are TRBV7-9 and TRBJ1-1; no reliable D call. This specimen was PBMCs, taken 15 days after the yellow fever booster vaccination. Here the CDR3 DNA reads TGTGCCAGCACCCCCAGAGAGGACACTGAAGCTTTCTTT. Its protein product is CASTPREDTEAFF. Complete variable domain (other parts from reference TRBV7-9 and TRBJ1-1): DTGVSQNPRHKITKRGQNVTFRCDPISEHNRLYWYRQTLGQGPEFLTYFQNEAQLEKSRLLSDRFSAERPKGSFSTLEIQRTEQGDSAMYLCASTPREDTEAFFGQGTRLTVV.